This TCR beta chain was observed in a study of response to subunit inactivated influenza vaccine. This CDR3 spans 13 amino acids. Germline V gene sequence: CDR1 KGHDR, CDR2 SFDVKD. V lost 8 bases and J lost 5, with 11 bases in between. TCRdb reprocessed the RT-PCR reads via MiXCR and lists one record per CDR3 protein. The data contain around 520,000 distinct CDR3 sequences, approximately 24% of them singletons. The TCR originated in a man in his fifties who received an inactivated influenza vaccine. The chain combines TRBV24-1 with TRBJ2-2, with D possibly matching TRBD1 (6 bases). Sample: CD4+ T cells sorted from PBMCs, taken approximately 5 days after vaccination. In DNA, the CDR3 is TGTGCCACCACCGGGACACAGACCGGGGAGCTGTTTTTT. Amino acids: CATTGTQTGELFF.